The 20 T cell receptor beta chains in this list originate from one sample, sequenced in a study of regulatory T cells in long-lasting Graves disease. As for time point: persistent/refractory GD, antithyroid drugs over 5 years with positive TRAb. With RNA extracted from PBMCs as input, the TCR library was made. Libraries of TCR beta came from iRepertoire HTBI primers plus Arm-PCR of CDR3 regions. Via MiXCR, TCRdb re-called the multiplex PCR reads, giving one row per CDR3 protein. The profile shows fewer than 600,000 distinct CDR3 sequences, roughly 23% of them singletons. Source: peripheral blood mononuclear cells (PBMCs), taken when the disease was refractory, from a patient treated with antithyroid drugs. These TCRs come from a female donor with Graves disease.

This clonotype appeared many times. The chain employs TRBV20-1 and TRBJ1-5, with 7 bases that match TRBD1. Germline CDR1 reads DFQATT; CDR2 reads SNEGSKA (reference sequence). The V gene end was trimmed by 1 base and the J gene end by 3 bases; junction bases not matched to a gene: 6. The length of the CDR3 is 15 residues. This CDR3 reads CSARGAQGVNQPQHF. CDR3 DNA: TGCAGTGCTAGAGGTGCTCAGGGGGTCAATCAGCCCCAGCATTTT.

V is TRBV19 and J is TRBJ2-7; TRBD1 matches at 11 bases. Germline V gene lookup returns CDR1 LNHDA and CDR2 SQIVND (reference sequence). The CDR3 is made up of 17 amino acids. With 11 bases clipped from V and 7 bases from J, the junction kept 22 bases outside the gene matches. DNA for the CDR3: TGTGCCGCAGCCCCAGAAACCGGGACAGGGGGTTCGGGGGAGCAGTACTTC. This sequence encodes CAAAPETGTGGSGEQYF.

The V gene is TRBV2, the J gene TRBJ2-5, with TRBD1 matching over 10 bases. The germline V gene has CDR1 SNHLY and CDR2 FYNNEI. The CDR3 spans 15 residues. V lost 6 bases to trimming and J lost 5 bases; unmatched junction nucleotides: 9. For the CDR3, the DNA is TGTGCCAGCAGGTCGACAGGGGGCGCGGGGGAGACCCAGTACTTC. Its translation is CASRSTGGAGETQYF.

This clonotype was detected a few times. CDR3 nucleotides: TGTGCCAGCACCCCTTTTGGGCATGGGATCCCCTACGAGCAGTACTTC. Protein: CASTPFGHGIPYEQYF. The chain couples TRBV7-2 to TRBJ2-7; D gene ambiguous. Germline V gene data show CDR1 as SGHTA and CDR2 as FQGNSA. The V end lost 7 bases, the J end lost 2 bases, and 21 bases lay between the germline ends. CDR3 length: 16 amino acids.

Of note for this clonotype: This may arise from a read error, as a much more abundant clone is one base away. In nucleotides, the CDR3 is TGTGCCGGCAATTTGCAGAGCGCGGAGACCCAGTACTTC. Its protein product is CAGNLQSAETQYF. The chain recombines TRBV2 with TRBJ2-5; D not certain. This CDR3 has 13 amino acids. Deletions cut 11 bases from V and 5 bases from J, with 18 bases between. Germline V gene lookup returns CDR1 SNHLY and CDR2 FYNNEI.

This clonotype was picked up a small number of times. The V call is TRBV3-1, the J call TRBJ1-1; unclear D gene. The CDR3 is 13 residues long. Trimming took 2 bases from V and 0 from J, leaving 4 bases between them. Germline CDR1 and CDR2: LGHDT and YNNKEL (reference sequence). Written as DNA, the CDR3 is TGTGCCAGCAGCCAAATGGTGAACACTGAAGCTTTCTTT. It yields the protein CASSQMVNTEAFF.

Ten or more counts support this clonotype. V usage is TRBV19 and J usage is TRBJ1-2; TRBD1 might be the D (5 bases). Germline V lookup: CDR1 LNHDA, CDR2 SQIVND (reference sequence). V lost 2 bases and J lost 6, with 10 bases in between. This CDR3 contains 13 residues. Here the CDR3 reads CASSIQGRDGYTF. CDR3 coding DNA: TGTGCCAGTAGTATACAGGGTCGGGATGGCTACACCTTC.

J is TRBJ1-1 and V is TRBV2; 7 bases line up with TRBD1. Germline values: CDR1 SNHLY, CDR2 FYNNEI. This CDR3 comprises 12 residues. V gave up 7 bases and J gave up 11 bases; unmatched junction bases: 10. As DNA, the CDR3 is TGTGCCAGCAACGAACAAGGGGGCTGGGCTTTCTTT. Translated: CASNEQGGWAFF.

This clonotype was observed many times. The J gene is TRBJ2-6, the V gene TRBV29-1, with D tentatively TRBD1 (5 bases). Trimming stripped 4 bases from V and 1 base from J, with 11 bases between. This CDR3 region has 15 residues. The germline V gene encodes CDR1 SQVTM and CDR2 ANQGSEA. As DNA, the CDR3 is TGCAGCGTTGGAGCAGGGCCGTCTGGGGCCAACGTCCTGACTTTC. Its translation: CSVGAGPSGANVLTF. Full variable domain (missing parts from reference TRBV29-1 and TRBJ2-6): SAVISQKPSRDICQRGTSLTIQCQVDSQVTMMFWYRQQPGQSLTLIATANQGSEATYESGFVIDKFPISRPNLTFSTLTVSNMSPEDSSIYLCSVGAGPSGANVLTFGAGSRLTVL.

A single count supports this clonotype. The chain has TRBV10-3 and TRBJ2-1; D not resolved. Germline V gene sequence: CDR1 ENHRY, CDR2 SYGVKD. The V end lost 3 bases, the J end lost 0 bases, and 9 bases lay between the germline ends. The CDR3 is made up of 15 amino acids. This CDR3 is CAISDDSSSYNEQFF. The CDR3 DNA is TGTGCCATCAGTGACGACTCGAGCTCCTACAATGAGCAGTTCTTC.

This clonotype has more than one count but fewer than ten. The gene calls are TRBV10-3 and TRBJ2-2; 7 bases align to TRBD1. The CDR3 is 15 amino acids. Germline values: CDR1 ENHRY, CDR2 SYGVKD. The ends lost 7 bases at V and 2 bases at J; junction bases unmatched: 7. CDR3: CAINDRELNTGELFF. The CDR3 nucleotides are TGTGCCATCAACGACAGGGAATTAAACACCGGGGAGCTGTTTTTT.

In the case of this clonotype: A clone one base away is much larger, so this may be a read error. The chain links TRBV28 to TRBJ2-5; 9 bases fit TRBD2. The CDR3 loop spans 14 amino acids. Germline V gene data show CDR1 as MDHEN and CDR2 as SYDVKM. V lost 4 bases, J lost 7 bases, and 7 bases stayed unmatched. CDR3 sequence reads: CASSSSGAEGTQYF. As DNA, the CDR3 is TGTGCCAGCAGTTCTAGCGGGGCCGAAGGGACCCAGTACTTC.

This clonotype was recorded a few times. The CDR3 DNA is TGTGCCAGTAGCCTGGAGGGCCGATTATATGGCTACACCTTC. It translates to CASSLEGRLYGYTF. The chain combines TRBV19 with TRBJ1-2; no definite D call. The V gene's germline CDR1 is LNHDA and CDR2 SQIVND (reference sequence). The V gene lost 6 bases and the J gene lost 5 bases, with 16 bases spanning the gap. This CDR3 is 14 amino acids long.

At least ten counts were recorded for this clonotype. The V and J genes are TRBV28 and TRBJ1-1; 7 bases align to TRBD1. The CDR3 extends over 13 amino acids. Germline values: CDR1 MDHEN, CDR2 SYDVKM. The trim removed 3 bases at V and 8 bases at J, leaving 6 bases unmatched. The CDR3 DNA sequence: TGTGCCAGCAGTTTGCCAGGGGGACGCGAAGCTTTCTTT. This sequence encodes CASSLPGGREAFF.

This clonotype was counted ten times or more. The J gene is TRBJ2-7, the V gene TRBV28; D possibly corresponds to TRBD2 (6 bases). Germline CDR1 MDHEN, CDR2 SYDVKM. The length of the CDR3 is 15 residues. V dropped 2 bases and J dropped 2 bases, with 13 bases sitting between them. In DNA, the CDR3 is TGTGCCAGCAGTTTAGCGGCGGGGCCCACCTACGAGCAGTACTTC. Residues: CASSLAAGPTYEQYF.

This clonotype has a count of ten or more. This sequence joins TRBV11-2 and TRBJ2-5; D is unresolved. V was cut by 1 base and J by 5 bases, with 11 bases left in between. The germline CDR1 and CDR2 sequences are SGHAT and FQNNGV. This CDR3 is built from 14 residues. The CDR3 DNA follows: TGTGCCAGCAGCTTAGTAGTGGATGACGAGACCCAGTACTTC. Amino acid sequence: CASSLVVDDETQYF.

The V call is TRBV5-1, the J call TRBJ1-1, with a possible D match to TRBD1 (6 bases). Germline CDR1 reads SGHRS; CDR2 reads YFSETQ. The germline V and J ends were trimmed by 1 base and 5 bases, with 24 bases remaining between them. CDR3 size: 18 residues. The CDR3: CASSLIPRARDIGTEAFF. For the CDR3, the DNA is TGCGCCAGCAGCTTGATCCCTCGGGCCCGGGACATAGGGACTGAAGCTTTCTTT.

On this clonotype itself: The junction does not match germline at one end; this may be a read error. This rearrangement joins TRBV5-1 to TRBJ2-2; maybe TRBD2 (6 bases). The CDR3 contains 15 residues. Germline CDR1 and CDR2: SGHRS and YFSETQ. This chain's CDR3 is CSSSPGTPDTGELFF. The CDR3 nucleotides are TGCTCCAGCAGCCCCGGGACTCCTGACACCGGGGAGCTGTTTTTT.

The chain uses TRBV20-1 and TRBJ2-5, with D perhaps given as TRBD1 or TRBD2 (6 bases each). This CDR3 is built from 14 residues. Germline assignment: CDR1 DFQATT and CDR2 SNEGSKA (reference sequence). The CDR3 sequence: CSRGGRGDQETQYF. In DNA form, the CDR3 reads TGCAGCCGGGGAGGCAGGGGAGACCAAGAGACCCAGTACTTC.

The chain employs TRBV5-6 and TRBJ2-7; TRBD2 might be the D (6 bases). Germline values: CDR1 SGHDT, CDR2 YYEEEE. Trimming pared 3 bases from V and 5 bases from J, leaving 12 bases between. The CDR3 totals 13 residues. This CDR3 reads CASSYRDFNEQYF. CDR3 in DNA: TGTGCCAGCAGCTACCGGGACTTCAACGAGCAGTACTTC.